The rows below give T cell receptor beta chains drawn from one sample of a study of cytomegalovirus exposure and HLA in healthy donors. Profiled with immunoSEQ multiplex PCR; TCRdb holds only in-frame clones, not every one. This table holds 100,000 to 120,000 clones, around 80% found once. Specimen: PBMCs. The receptor set was obtained from a woman aged 55 to 70 in good health and CMV-seropositive. Each CDR3 is given with its conserved first and last residue. Each record gives: J gene, CDR3 length, D gene, V gene, clone size, CDR3 DNA, CDR3 protein. A D gene is named only where the DNA matches it firmly. Part of the rows lack a size; the others show once, few, many or a class for expanded clones.

J: TRBJ1-1; length: 15; D: TRBD1; V: TRBV19; size: -; DNA: TGTGCCAGTAGGCCGCAGGGGGCGGTGAACACTGAAGCTTTCTTT; CDR3: CASRPQGAVNTEAFF
J: TRBJ1-2; length: 19; D: TRBD1; V: TRBV7-3; size: -; DNA: TGTGCCAGCAGCTTAAGTAGGACAGGTTTCGACCGGGTAGGCTATGGCTACACCTTC; CDR3: CASSLSRTGFDRVGYGYTF
J: TRBJ1-4; length: 15; D: -; V: TRBV30; size: -; DNA: TGTGCCTGGAGTGGAGGTGCAGGGCGCCCGGAAAAACTGTTTTTT; CDR3: CAWSGGAGRPEKLFF
J: TRBJ1-1; length: 11; D: TRBD1; V: TRBV30; size: few; DNA: TGTGCCTGGAGGGGACAGGGGATGGCTTTCTTT; CDR3: CAWRGQGMAFF
J: TRBJ1-1; length: 15; D: -; V: TRBV28; size: -; DNA: TGTGCCAGCAGTTTAACAGGGTGGGGCTCCACTGAAGCTTTCTTT; CDR3: CASSLTGWGSTEAFF
J: TRBJ1-1; length: 16; D: TRBD1; V: TRBV18; size: -; DNA: TGTGCCAGCTCACCGGGACAGGGTATTATGAACACTGAAGCTTTCTTT; CDR3: CASSPGQGIMNTEAFF
J: TRBJ2-5; length: 16; D: TRBD2; V: TRBV7-3; size: -; DNA: TGTGCCAGCAGCTCATGGGGACTAGCGGGAGTCGAGACCCAGTACTTC; CDR3: CASSSWGLAGVETQYF
J: TRBJ1-1; length: 12; D: -; V: TRBV15; size: -; DNA: TGTGCCACCAGCAGAGTCACGAGTGAAGCTTTCTTT; CDR3: CATSRVTSEAFF
J: TRBJ2-7; length: 11; D: -; V: TRBV30; size: -; DNA: TGTGCCTGGAGTGTTTCCCACGAGCAGTACTTC; CDR3: CAWSVSHEQYF
J: TRBJ2-7; length: 14; D: -; V: TRBV18; size: once; DNA: TGTGCCAGCTCACCACATCCAGGATCCTACGAGCAGTACTTC; CDR3: CASSPHPGSYEQYF
J: TRBJ2-1; length: 16; D: TRBD1; V: TRBV10-3; size: -; DNA: TGTGCCATCAGTGAGTCTCTGACAGGGACATACAATGAGCAGTTCTTC; CDR3: CAISESLTGTYNEQFF
J: TRBJ1-2; length: 13; D: -; V: TRBV2; size: -; DNA: TGTGCCAGCAGTGGCACAGACCTTGACGGCTACACCTTC; CDR3: CASSGTDLDGYTF
J: TRBJ2-2; length: 18; D: TRBD2; V: TRBV7-9; size: -; DNA: TGTTCCAGCAGCTTAGCCCCTCTCTCAGCGGGAGCCACCGGGGAGCTGTTTTTT; CDR3: CSSSLAPLSAGATGELFF
J: TRBJ1-5; length: 12; D: -; V: TRBV19; size: -; DNA: TGTGCCAGTAGTATGGGGGCGGGGGCCCTGCATTTT; CDR3: CASSMGAGALHF
J: TRBJ2-7; length: 15; D: TRBD2; V: TRBV9; size: -; DNA: TGTGCCAGCAGCCTCGCGGGGGGGGCAGGCTACGAGCAGTACTTC; CDR3: CASSLAGGAGYEQYF
J: TRBJ2-3; length: 13; D: -; V: TRBV11-1; size: -; DNA: TGTGCCAGCAGCTCAGGGGCCGGCGATACGCAGTATTTT; CDR3: CASSSGAGDTQYF
J: TRBJ1-1; length: 14; D: TRBD1; V: TRBV2; size: -; DNA: TGTGCCAGCAGCATACAGGGGGCTGAGACTGAAGCTTTCTTT; CDR3: CASSIQGAETEAFF
J: TRBJ2-7; length: 14; D: -; V: TRBV2; size: -; DNA: TGTGCCAGCAGTACGACTAGTCAGAGCTACGAGCAGTACTTC; CDR3: CASSTTSQSYEQYF
J: TRBJ2-6; length: 17; D: TRBD1; V: TRBV5-4; size: -; DNA: TGTGCCAGCAGCCCGAAACCAACAGGGGCTGGGGCCAACGTCCTGACTTTC; CDR3: CASSPKPTGAGANVLTF
J: TRBJ1-3; length: 14; D: -; V: TRBV5-1; size: once; DNA: TGCGCCAGCAGCTTGGGTTTAGTGGTAAACACCATATATTTT; CDR3: CASSLGLVVNTIYF
J: TRBJ1-1; length: 14; D: -; V: TRBV12-5; size: few; DNA: TGTGCTAGTGGTTTCTTCGGAGAGAACACTGAAGCTTTCTTT; CDR3: CASGFFGENTEAFF
J: TRBJ2-7; length: 11; D: TRBD2; V: TRBV20-1; size: -; DNA: TGCAGTGCGCCGGGGGGGCACGAGCAGTACTTC; CDR3: CSAPGGHEQYF
J: TRBJ1-4; length: 15; D: -; V: TRBV7-9; size: once; DNA: TGTTCCAGCAACGCGGTCGGGGGGCGTCATGAAAAACTGTTTTTT; CDR3: CSSNAVGGRHEKLFF